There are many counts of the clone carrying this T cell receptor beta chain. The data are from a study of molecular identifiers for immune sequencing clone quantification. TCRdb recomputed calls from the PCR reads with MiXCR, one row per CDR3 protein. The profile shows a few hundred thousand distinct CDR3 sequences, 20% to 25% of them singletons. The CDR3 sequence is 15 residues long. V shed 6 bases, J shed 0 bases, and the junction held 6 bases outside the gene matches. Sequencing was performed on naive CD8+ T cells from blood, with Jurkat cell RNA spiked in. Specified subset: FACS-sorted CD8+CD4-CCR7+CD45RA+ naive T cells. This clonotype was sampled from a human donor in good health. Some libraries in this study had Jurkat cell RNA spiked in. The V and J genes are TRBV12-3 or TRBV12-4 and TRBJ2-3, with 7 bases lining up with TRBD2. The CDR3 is CASRGTTPSTDTQYF. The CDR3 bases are TGTGCCAGCAGGGGGACTACCCCTAGCACAGATACGCAGTATTTT.